This TCR beta chain originates from a study of molecular identifiers for immune sequencing clone quantification. Study summary: Five aliquots were made in replicates from the RNA of roughly 20,000 or 100,000 naive CD8 cells, and four were sequenced. Regarding the study as a whole: Naive cells had under 1% of molecules in clones above 20 RNA copies, effectors over 99%.

Trimming shortened V by 0 bases and J by 3 bases, and 6 bases separated the two germline ends. The CDR3 sequence is 13 residues long. Germline V gives CDR1 SGHRS, CDR2 YFSETQ. One entry per CDR3 protein, called by TCRdb with MiXCR from the PCR reads. The table has about 89,000 distinct CDR3 sequences, under 20% seen once. This clonotype appeared many times. Its antigen is still unknown. This chain links TRBV5-1 with TRBJ1-2, with D unclear. The receptor comes from a human donor in good health. Some libraries in this study had Jurkat cell RNA spiked in. The sequenced material came from naive CD8+ T cells from blood, with Jurkat cell RNA spiked in. Subset reported: FACS-sorted CD8+CD4-CCR7+CD45RA+ naive T cells. CDR3 in DNA: TGCGCCAGCAGCTTGGCCGATGACTATGGCTACACCTTC. Encoded protein: CASSLADDYGYTF.